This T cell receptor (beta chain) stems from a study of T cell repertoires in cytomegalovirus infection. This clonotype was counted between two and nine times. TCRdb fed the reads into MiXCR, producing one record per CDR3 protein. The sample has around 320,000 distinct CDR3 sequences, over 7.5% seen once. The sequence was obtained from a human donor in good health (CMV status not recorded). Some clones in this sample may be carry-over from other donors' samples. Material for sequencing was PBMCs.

The CDR3 DNA reads TGCAGCGTTTCCGACATTGAAGCTTTCTTT. Translating gives CSVSDIEAFF. The chain is built from TRBV29-1 and TRBJ1-1; no definite D call. CDR3 length equals 10 residues. The V end lost 5 bases, the J end lost 7 bases, and 8 bases lay between the germline ends. In germline, CDR1 is SQVTM, CDR2 ANQGSEA. Variable domain in full (rest from reference TRBV29-1 and TRBJ1-1): SAVISQKPSRDICQRGTSLTIQCQVDSQVTMMFWYRQQPGQSLTLIATANQGSEATYESGFVIDKFPISRPNLTFSTLTVSNMSPEDSSIYLCSVSDIEAFFGQGTRLTVV.